A selection of T cell receptor beta chains follows, all from one sample in a study of regulatory T cells in long-lasting Graves disease. TCRdb re-called the multiplex PCR reads with MiXCR, one entry per CDR3 protein. The sample gives about 500,000 distinct CDR3 sequences, 15% to 20% of which show up once; 9.5% to 15% is in the top ten. The data also belong to a second study, concerning T cells in Graves' hyperthyroidism and ophthalmopathy.

The sample was peripheral blood mononuclear cells (PBMCs), taken at new diagnosis, from a patient treated with antithyroid drugs. The receptors stem from a man aged 35 to 55 with Graves disease. Both conserved end residues are part of each CDR3. A row's size may be missing; if present it is once, few, many or a size class.

clone_size j_call v_call cdr3_length cdr3_aa
- TRBJ1-5 TRBV6-1 14 CASRRGPFNQPQHF
many TRBJ2-1 TRBV5-1 16 CASSLAVLAQGNEQFF
few TRBJ2-2 TRBV3-1 15 CASSLKGAGTGELFF
few TRBJ2-7 TRBV25-1 13 CASAGTMGYEQYF
many TRBJ1-1 TRBV27 12 CASSPGTGRAFF
many TRBJ1-5 TRBV2 14 CASSVRGSNQPQHF
many TRBJ2-7 TRBV6-1 15 CASSEFRAGGYEQYF
- TRBJ2-7 TRBV2 14 CASSEYGLTDEQYF
many TRBJ2-1 TRBV20-1 15 CSASPTESSYNEQFF
many TRBJ2-2 TRBV12-3/TRBV12-4 13 CASSFQGNGELFF
many TRBJ1-1 TRBV12-3/TRBV12-4 13 CASSWGGGTEAFF
many TRBJ1-1 TRBV20-1 13 CSASFPGNTEAFF
- TRBJ2-1 TRBV27 15 CASSRGYGSYNEQFF
- TRBJ2-7 TRBV29-1 15 CSVEDVAEGAGEQYF
many TRBJ1-1 TRBV20-1 15 CSARDPWGEDTEAFF
many TRBJ2-7 TRBV2 17 CASSTVEGTQVSYEQYF
few TRBJ2-2 TRBV19 16 CASSIGGLSNTGELFF
many TRBJ2-7 TRBV7-9 15 CASSHPQGEGYEQYF
many TRBJ2-2 TRBV27 15 CASSLGLAYTGELFF
many TRBJ2-2 TRBV28 14 CASSIVGGIGELFF
many TRBJ1-5 TRBV28 16 CASSSSNLIDDQPQHF
many TRBJ2-3 TRBV3-1 15 CASSQGTGSTDTQYF
few TRBJ1-1 TRBV20-1 13 CSAPVEMNTEAFF
- TRBJ1-1 TRBV28 12 CASSSTSMEASF
- TRBJ1-5 TRBV28 14 CASSMGGAEQPQHF
- TRBJ1-1 TRBV28 12 CASSLLGTGGFF
- TRBJ2-1 TRBV18 15 CASSRRGTANNEQFF
- TRBJ2-7 TRBV7-6 15 CASSQRTGGGYEQYF
many TRBJ2-7 TRBV11-1 15 CASSMGLAGGYEQYF
many TRBJ2-5 TRBV12-3/TRBV12-4 13 CASSPREALAQYF
many TRBJ1-5 TRBV20-1 14 CSARSARSNQPQHF
once TRBJ1-2 TRBV3-1 16 CASSQDVAGTNYGYTF
few TRBJ2-7 TRBV6-2/TRBV6-3 15 CASKTSGRGPYEQYF
many TRBJ2-3 TRBV7-6 13 CASSLARGNTQYF
- TRBJ2-1 TRBV28 16 CASSFPLAGGYNEQFF
many TRBJ2-2 TRBV14 13 CASRTGHTGELFF
many TRBJ2-3 TRBV2 15 CASRLLAGAVDTQYF
- TRBJ2-7 TRBV28 12 CASSKLVYEQYF
few TRBJ1-6 TRBV30 19 CAWSARGQGLPGYNSPLHF
- TRBJ2-1 TRBV2 13 CATLLTRGNEQFF
- TRBJ1-4 TRBV10-3 16 CAISEVELTSNEKLFF
many TRBJ2-7 TRBV20-1 14 CSATGPRSSYEQYF
- TRBJ2-3 TRBV11-2 15 CASSRAGILTDTQYF
many TRBJ2-3 TRBV2 16 CASSGLGGSTTDTQYF
few TRBJ2-7 TRBV30 14 CAWGPDRLGYEQYF
many TRBJ2-1 TRBV28 15 CASSPLDPAYNEQFF
few TRBJ2-7 TRBV29-1 13 CSVGQGSSYEQYF
many TRBJ1-5 TRBV27 14 CASSSTRSNQPQHF
- TRBJ1-6 TRBV25-1 14 CASSGQGRNSPLHF
- TRBJ2-1 TRBV10-3 19 CAISGALMARDSSYNEQFF
once TRBJ2-3 TRBV7-3 17 CASSKAGGNRGTDTQYF
many TRBJ2-5 TRBV30 14 CAWSVPGGWETQYF